The clone carrying this T cell receptor (beta chain) was seen at least ten times. Its antigen is unknown. This record belongs to a study of neurological immune-mediated disorders. Study-wide points: The study phylogenetically grouped the repertoires of 18 of 34 multiple sclerosis patients into one related-CDR3 cluster, a possible signature. Healthy controls had more TCR clonal expansion than multiple sclerosis, which showed the least, whereas HTLV-1-associated myelopathy showed the most.

This CDR3 has 19 residues. The V gene end was trimmed by 1 base and the J gene end by 1 base; junction bases not matched to a gene: 12. Germline CDR1 is SEHNR and CDR2 is FQNEAQ (reference sequence). 5'RACE generated cDNA with 10-nucleotide random UMIs. TCRdb independently ran MiXCR on the 5' RACE reads; one entry per CDR3 protein. The profile shows roughly 43,000 distinct CDR3 sequences, roughly 2% of them singletons. Unsorted libraries were prepared from 2 million PBMCs that had been stored at -80 C. The rearrangement uses TRBV7-9 and TRBJ1-5; 8 bases are a match to TRBD1. The clonotype originates from a middle-aged woman with multiple sclerosis. The sequenced material came from PBMCs. CDR3 sequence (DNA): TGTGCCAGCAGCTTAGTTTTTACGGGGCAGGGGGCGAGCAATCAGCCCCAGCATTTT. Amino acids: CASSLVFTGQGASNQPQHF.